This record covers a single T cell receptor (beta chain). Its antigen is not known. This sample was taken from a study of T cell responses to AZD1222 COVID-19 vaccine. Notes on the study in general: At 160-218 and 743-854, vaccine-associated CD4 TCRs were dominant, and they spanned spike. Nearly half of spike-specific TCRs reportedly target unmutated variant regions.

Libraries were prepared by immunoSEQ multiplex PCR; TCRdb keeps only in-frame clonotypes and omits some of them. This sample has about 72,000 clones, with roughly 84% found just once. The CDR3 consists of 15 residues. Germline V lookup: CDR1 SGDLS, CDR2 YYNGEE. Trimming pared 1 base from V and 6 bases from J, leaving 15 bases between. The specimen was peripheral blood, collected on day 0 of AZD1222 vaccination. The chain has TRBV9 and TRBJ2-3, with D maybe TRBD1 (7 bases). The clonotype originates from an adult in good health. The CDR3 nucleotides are TGTGCCAGCAGCGTAAGCGGCAGGGGGGCCGATACGCAGTATTTT. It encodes CASSVSGRGADTQYF.